The 27 T cell receptor beta chains given below trace back to one sample, sequenced in a study of Ad26.COV2.S vaccination and SARS-CoV-2 variants. Sequenced by immunoSEQ multiplex PCR; TCRdb stores in-frame clones only, minus some. The sample consists of approximately 410,000 clones, around 92% of them appearing once. Indicated treatment: about 20 received Ad26.COV2.S at low or high dose, single or two shots; 5 received placebo; per-sample allocation not given. Sampling happened 63 days after the first vaccine or placebo injection. The sample was peripheral blood, taken in a trial of Ad26.COV2.S vaccine versus placebo. These TCRs come from a person between 18 and 59 years old who received the Ad26.COV2.S COVID-19 vaccine or a placebo.

The chain combines TRBV9 with TRBJ2-6; D remains ambiguous. The CDR3 loop spans 16 amino acids. CDR1 and CDR2 (germline): SGDLS, YYNGEE. The germline V and J ends were trimmed by 0 bases and 2 bases, with 9 bases remaining between them. As DNA, the CDR3 is TGTGCCAGCAGCGTAGCTACGTGGGCTGGGGCCAACGTCCTGACTTTC. Translating it yields CASSVATWAGANVLTF.

V gene TRBV27 combines with J gene TRBJ2-2; D unclear. Between the trimmed V and J ends, which lost 2 bases and 11 bases, there was a span of 9 bases. The germline V gene encodes CDR1 MNHEY and CDR2 SMNVEV (reference sequence). This CDR3 is 12 amino acids long. CDR3 bases: TGTGCCAGCAGTTTACTAGGGCTTGAGCTGTTTTTT. Amino acid sequence: CASSLLGLELFF.

In this sample, this clone turned up a few times. The chain recombines TRBV14 with TRBJ2-7; D possibly matches TRBD1 or TRBD2 (5 bases each). CDR1 SGHDN and CDR2 FVKESK come from the germline V gene. The CDR3 extends over 16 amino acids. V lost 4 bases and J 4 bases, leaving 20 bases between the germline ends. In DNA, the CDR3 is TGTGCCAGCAGCCCCCACGGGGTCAGGGTTTTGTACGAGCAGTACTTC. Protein sequence: CASSPHGVRVLYEQYF.

The chain recombines TRBV18 with TRBJ1-3, with D unclear. V dropped 2 bases and J dropped 0 bases, with 11 bases sitting between them. The CDR3 runs to 16 residues. Germline assignment: CDR1 KGHSH and CDR2 LQKENI. For the CDR3, the DNA is TGTGCCAGCTCACCAAAGAAACTCGCCTCTGGAAACACCATATATTTT. Translated: CASSPKKLASGNTIYF.

The rearrangement joins TRBV7-8 to TRBJ2-7, with 8 nucleotides matching TRBD2. J gave up 3 bases and V 4 bases, and 5 bases lay outside the gene matches. Germline-derived CDR1 and CDR2 are SGHVS and FQNEAQ. This CDR3 region has 14 residues. The CDR3 loop reads CASSSGLGGYEQYF. CDR3 coding DNA: TGTGCCAGCAGCTCGGGACTAGGTGGCTACGAGCAGTACTTC.

J is TRBJ1-2 and V is TRBV6-6; no firm D call. V gave up 7 bases and J gave up 1 base, with 19 bases separating them. The germline V gene encodes CDR1 MNHNY and CDR2 SVGAGI (reference sequence). This CDR3 has 16 amino acids. The CDR3 is CASTGKIVQNNYGYTF. Here the CDR3 DNA reads TGTGCCAGCACCGGAAAGATAGTTCAGAATAACTATGGCTACACCTTC.

V is TRBV6-2 or TRBV6-3 and J is TRBJ1-5; D may be TRBD1 (5 bases). The length of the CDR3 is 17 residues. The V end lost 0 bases, the J end lost 2 bases, and 14 bases lay between the germline ends. CDR1 and CDR2 (germline): MNHEY, SVGEGT. CDR3 residues: CASSYSARANGNQPQHF. The CDR3 DNA reads as TGTGCCAGCAGTTACTCCGCCAGGGCTAACGGCAATCAGCCCCAGCATTTT.

V and J are TRBV4-1 and TRBJ1-2; D gene ambiguous. The germline CDR1 and CDR2 sequences are MGHRA and YSYEKL. This CDR3 comprises 14 residues. The V and J ends lost 1 base and 5 bases respectively, with 11 bases between them. CDR3 nucleotide sequence: TGCGCCAGCAGCCAAGTGGAGGGAGATTATGGCTACACCTTC. Its translation: CASSQVEGDYGYTF.

V gene TRBV7-2 combines with J gene TRBJ1-1; D gene unclear. CDR3 length: 14 amino acids. Germline loops: CDR1 SGHTA, CDR2 FQGNSA. Trimming shortened V by 3 bases and J by 2 bases, and 10 bases separated the two germline ends. DNA of the CDR3: TGTGCCAGCAGCTTCCGCACACCTAACACTGAAGCTTTCTTT. This sequence encodes CASSFRTPNTEAFF.

This clone was found a few times. The rearrangement links TRBV5-4 to TRBJ2-7, with 9 bases matching TRBD1. The V gene end was trimmed by 3 bases and the J gene end by 6 bases; junction bases not matched to a gene: 7. Germline V gene lookup returns CDR1 SGHNT and CDR2 YYREEE (reference sequence). The CDR3 is made up of 14 amino acids. CDR3 sequence: CASSYRDREGEQYF. DNA of the CDR3: TGTGCCAGCAGCTACCGGGACAGGGAAGGCGAGCAGTACTTC.

The genes are TRBV15 and TRBJ2-5; 7 bases fit TRBD2. Trimming took 0 bases from V and 0 from J; bases not matched to a gene: 7. Germline V gives CDR1 LNHNV, CDR2 YYDKDF (reference sequence). This CDR3 has 17 residues. In DNA, the CDR3 is TGTGCCACCAGCAGAGATACGGCTAGCGGATACCAAGAGACCCAGTACTTC. As protein: CATSRDTASGYQETQYF.

The rearrangement uses TRBV7-2 and TRBJ2-5; the match to TRBD2 covers 14 bases. The CDR3 totals 16 residues. The J segment lost 2 bases and the V segment lost 3 bases, leaving 2 bases of the junction unmatched. Germline CDR1 reads SGHTA; CDR2 reads FQGNSA. CDR3: CASSFWTSGGQETQYF. The DNA of the CDR3 is TGTGCCAGCAGCTTCTGGACTAGCGGGGGGCAAGAGACCCAGTACTTC. Variable domain in full (rest from reference TRBV7-2 and TRBJ2-5): GAGVSQSPSNKVTEKGKDVELRCDPISGHTALYWYRQSLGQGLEFLIYFQGNSAPDKSGLPSDRFSAERTGGSVSTLTIQRTQQEDSAVYLCASSFWTSGGQETQYFGPGTRLLVL.

V usage is TRBV25-1 and J usage is TRBJ2-3; 10 bases align to TRBD1. Trimming took 5 bases from V and 4 from J; bases not matched to a gene: 6. The CDR3 spans 15 residues. The V gene's germline CDR1 is MGHDK and CDR2 SYGVNS. DNA of the CDR3: TGTGCCAGCAGTCCCGACAGGGGGCGCGCAGATACGCAGTATTTT. Encoded protein: CASSPDRGRADTQYF. The whole variable domain, filled in from reference TRBV25-1 and TRBJ2-3, reads EADIYQTPRYLVIGTGKKITLECSQTMGHDKMYWYQQDPGMELHLIHYSYGVNSTEKGDLSSESTVSRIRTEHFPLTLESARPSHTSQYLCASSPDRGRADTQYFGPGTRLTVL.

This chain links TRBV5-1 with TRBJ2-1; 7 bases agree with TRBD2. CDR1 and CDR2 from the germline V gene are SGHRS and YFSETQ. The CDR3 is made up of 15 amino acids. V lost 2 bases and J lost 6; bases outside the gene matches: 8. CDR3 residues: CASSFVSGAANEQFF. In DNA form, the CDR3 reads TGCGCCAGCAGCTTTGTCAGCGGGGCAGCCAATGAGCAGTTCTTC.

This chain joins TRBV7-8 and TRBJ2-1; D call uncertain. V dropped 1 base and J dropped 1 base, with 14 bases sitting between them. In germline, CDR1 is SGHVS, CDR2 FQNEAQ. The CDR3 loop spans 17 amino acids. The CDR3 sequence: CASSLGSMGSSYNEQFF. As DNA, the CDR3 is TGTGCCAGCAGCTTAGGGTCTATGGGGTCTTCCTACAATGAGCAGTTCTTC. Based on the CDR3 plus reference TRBV7-8 and TRBJ2-1, the full variable domain is GAGVSQSPRYKVAKRGQDVALRCDPISGHVSLFWYQQALGQGPEFLTYFQNEAQLDKSGLPSDRFFAERPEGSVSTLKIQRTQQEDSAVYLCASSLGSMGSSYNEQFFGPGTRLTVL.

CDR3 nucleotides: TGCGCCAGTCGTACCGGGACGGGTTCCTACGAGCAGTACTTC. Translation: CASRTGTGSYEQYF. The chain carries TRBV5-1 and TRBJ2-7, with D possibly called TRBD1 or TRBD2 (5 bases each). Germline CDR1 SGHRS, CDR2 YFSETQ. This CDR3 region has 14 residues. Trimming left V 8 bases short and J 1 base short, with 16 bases between.

This sequence joins TRBV28 and TRBJ2-7; 7 bases match TRBD1. The CDR3 totals 11 residues. V trimming: 6 bases; J trimming: 7 bases; junction bases outside the gene matches: 3. Germline loops: CDR1 MDHEN, CDR2 SYDVKM. CDR3 loop: CASSHRGEQYF. The CDR3 DNA sequence: TGTGCCAGCAGCCACAGGGGAGAGCAGTACTTC.

The genes are TRBV7-2 and TRBJ1-1; no definite D call. In germline, CDR1 is SGHTA, CDR2 FQGNSA. The CDR3 spans 13 residues. Between the trimmed V and J ends, which lost 4 bases and 2 bases, there was a span of 8 bases. The CDR3 here is CASSSTDNTEAFF. The CDR3 DNA reads as TGTGCCAGCAGCTCGACGGATAACACTGAAGCTTTCTTT.

The CDR3 is CASRHYREFITEAFF. CDR3 coding DNA: TGTGCCAGCAGACATTACAGGGAGTTCATCACTGAAGCTTTCTTT. This chain joins TRBV27 and TRBJ1-1, with D possibly TRBD1 on 6 matching bases. V lost 6 bases and J lost 4, with 18 bases in between. CDR3 length equals 15 residues. Germline V gene data show CDR1 as MNHEY and CDR2 as SMNVEV (reference sequence).

This chain links TRBV4-3 with TRBJ2-7; D unresolved. The CDR3 totals 15 residues. Germline V gene data show CDR1 as LGHNA and CDR2 as YSLEER. Trimming stripped 0 bases from V and 4 bases from J, with 13 bases between. For the CDR3, the DNA is TGCGCCAGCAGCCAAGATCAGGCAGGTCGTTACGAGCAGTACTTC. The encoded protein is CASSQDQAGRYEQYF.

V usage is TRBV4-3 and J usage is TRBJ1-1; TRBD1 might be the D (6 bases). Germline values: CDR1 LGHNA, CDR2 YSLEER. V was pared by 0 bases and J by 6 bases, with 14 bases between. This CDR3 region has 15 residues. The CDR3 protein is CASSQDFVEGAEAFF. For the CDR3, the DNA is TGCGCCAGCAGCCAAGATTTCGTAGAGGGGGCTGAAGCTTTCTTT.

This sequence joins TRBV4-3 and TRBJ1-3; D is perhaps TRBD1 (5 bases). The CDR3 contains 14 residues. V was clipped by 1 base and J by 2 bases, with 6 bases between them. The germline V gene has CDR1 LGHNA and CDR2 YSLEER. The DNA for the CDR3 is TGCGCCAGCAGCCAAGCAGGGACTGGAAACACCATATATTTT. Protein product: CASSQAGTGNTIYF.

The chain employs TRBV7-9 and TRBJ2-1; D is undetermined. From germline, CDR1 is SEHNR and CDR2 FQNEAQ (reference sequence). V gave up 5 bases and J gave up 2 bases, with 13 bases separating them. The CDR3 extends over 15 amino acids. The DNA of the CDR3 is TGTGCCAGCAGCCCCCGGACGGCTACCTACAATGAGCAGTTCTTC. Translating gives CASSPRTATYNEQFF.

This chain joins TRBV28 and TRBJ2-1, with 14 bases lining up with TRBD2. J was trimmed by 2 bases and V by 1 base; bases with no gene match: 10. The CDR3 sequence is 20 residues long. Germline V gives CDR1 MDHEN, CDR2 SYDVKM. The CDR3 spells CASSLYPRGLAGATYNEQFF. CDR3 nucleotides: TGTGCCAGCAGTTTATACCCCAGGGGACTAGCGGGGGCGACCTACAATGAGCAGTTCTTC.

V gene TRBV7-9 combines with J gene TRBJ1-1; the D is unclear. The V and J ends lost 5 bases and 4 bases respectively, with 14 bases between them. Germline V gene lookup returns CDR1 SEHNR and CDR2 FQNEAQ (reference sequence). The CDR3 sequence is 14 residues long. The CDR3 sequence: CASSLQRDSTEAFF. The CDR3, as DNA: TGTGCCAGCAGCCTACAGAGAGATTCCACTGAAGCTTTCTTT.

The J gene is TRBJ2-3, the V gene TRBV6-4; tentative D call: TRBD1 (6 bases). This CDR3 contains 14 residues. Germline CDR1 reads MRHNA; CDR2 reads SNTAGT. V lost 6 bases and J lost 6, with 16 bases in between. CDR3 nucleotide sequence: TGTGCCAGCAGATTACAGGGACCCCCGGATACGCAGTATTTT. Protein product: CASRLQGPPDTQYF.

The chain combines TRBV7-8 with TRBJ2-7; D unresolved. Germline V gene lookup returns CDR1 SGHVS and CDR2 FQNEAQ. V dropped 3 bases and J dropped 7 bases, with 19 bases sitting between them. The CDR3 is 15 residues long. Here the CDR3 DNA reads TGTGCCAGCAGCTTGGTCGCCCTCCTCGGTCGGGAGCAGTACTTC. Protein sequence: CASSLVALLGREQYF.